The clone carrying this TCR beta chain appeared many times. The data stem from a study of T cells after yellow fever vaccination. The CDR3 covers 14 residues. CDR1 SGHRS and CDR2 YFSETQ come from the germline V gene. The V gene lost 0 bases and the J gene lost 1 base, with 7 bases spanning the gap. 5'RACE template switching added a universal primer site and UMIs to TCR cDNA. Using its own MiXCR run on the 5' RACE reads, TCRdb lists one record per CDR3 protein. Of 300,000 or so distinct CDR3 sequences in the sample, roughly 6.8% were seen once. This clonotype was obtained from a man between 18 and 29 years old who received the YFV17D yellow fever vaccine. The rearrangement uses TRBV5-1 and TRBJ2-5, with D unclear. Sequenced here: PBMCs, sampled roughly 46 days after the first yellow fever vaccination. CDR3 sequence (DNA): TGCGCCAGCAGCTTGGCTGGGATCCAAGAGACCCAGTACTTC. Residues: CASSLAGIQETQYF.